Presented here are 28 T cell receptor beta chains from one specimen sequenced in a study of cytomegalovirus exposure and HLA in healthy donors. Libraries were prepared by immunoSEQ multiplex PCR; TCRdb keeps only in-frame clonotypes and omits some of them. The sample holds under 100,000 clones, approximately 88% seen once. The sequencing sample was made of PBMCs. The receptors were gathered from a woman younger than 30 in good health and CMV-seropositive.

This chain joins TRBV30 and TRBJ2-3, with 7 bases matching TRBD2. This CDR3 contains 16 residues. Germline V gene sequence: CDR1 GTSNPN, CDR2 SVGIG (reference sequence). With 0 bases clipped from V and 1 base from J, the junction kept 7 bases outside the gene matches. This chain's CDR3 is CAWSVRLAVGTDTQYF. The CDR3 DNA follows: TGTGCCTGGAGTGTACGGCTAGCGGTTGGCACAGATACGCAGTATTTT.

The chain uses TRBV9 and TRBJ2-3; tentatively, D is TRBD2 (6 bases). CDR1 and CDR2 from the germline V gene are SGDLS and YYNGEE. This CDR3 has 15 amino acids. Trimming took off 0 bases at V and 4 bases at J, with 12 bases between the two ends. CDR3 bases: TGTGCCAGCAGCGTAGGTGAACTAGCTCCAGATACGCAGTATTTT. Its protein is CASSVGELAPDTQYF.

The V gene is TRBV29-1, the J gene TRBJ2-7, with 7 bases aligning to TRBD1. Looked up from germline, CDR1 is SQVTM and CDR2 is ANQGSEA. Losses at the gene ends were 4 bases for V and 9 bases for J; bases not matched to a gene: 21. The CDR3 loop spans 16 amino acids. CDR3 nucleotide sequence: TGCAGCGTTGCATCCGGGACAGTATACCTCGAGGGGCGGCAGTACTTC. Amino acids: CSVASGTVYLEGRQYF.

This clone has only one observation. The chain carries TRBV13 and TRBJ2-3, with TRBD2 matching 11 bases. Germline-derived CDR1 and CDR2 are PRHDT and FYEKMQ (reference sequence). The CDR3 is 17 residues long. V lost 5 bases and J lost 4; bases outside the gene matches: 11. CDR3 nucleotide sequence: TGTGCCAGCAGCGCCCTCCTAGCGGGGGGCCCACCAGATACGCAGTATTTT. Its protein product is CASSALLAGGPPDTQYF.

The rearrangement joins TRBV5-1 to TRBJ1-2; D might be TRBD1 (5 bases). V was cut by 2 bases and J by 3 bases, with 11 bases left in between. This CDR3 spans 14 amino acids. CDR1 is SGHRS, CDR2 YFSETQ, per germline. CDR3 DNA: TGCGCCAGCAGCTTACCAGGGTACCACTATGGCTACACCTTC. Residues: CASSLPGYHYGYTF.

The V and J genes are TRBV5-1 and TRBJ2-3; TRBD2 aligns across 9 bases. Germline loops: CDR1 SGHRS, CDR2 YFSETQ. V lost 1 base to trimming and J lost 3 bases; unmatched junction nucleotides: 3. The CDR3 consists of 15 residues. CDR3 DNA sequence: TGCGCCAGCAGCTTGAGTAGCGGGGGAACAGATACGCAGTATTTT. Protein sequence: CASSLSSGGTDTQYF.

Worth noting for this clone: Relative to the germline gene, one junction end is altered; a read error may explain this. The V call is TRBV7-6, the J call TRBJ2-2; D possibly corresponds to TRBD2 (6 bases). Germline CDR1 is SGHVS and CDR2 is FNYEAQ. The CDR3 has 16 amino acids. The DNA for the CDR3 is TGTGCCAGCAGCTTATTTGGAGGGCAGAACAACGGGGAGCTGTTTTTT. Its protein product is CASSLFGGQNNGELFF.

A note on this clone: Other DNA sequences of this sample code for an identical CDR3. The chain links TRBV19 to TRBJ2-7, with TRBD1 matching over 8 bases. Trimming took 7 bases from V and 2 from J; bases not matched to a gene: 4. Per germline, CDR1 LNHDA and CDR2 SQIVND (reference sequence). The CDR3 is 13 residues long. The CDR3 loop reads CASTGTGTYEQYF. DNA for the CDR3: TGTGCCAGTACCGGGACAGGCACCTACGAGCAGTACTTC.

This clone was seen only once. This chain connects TRBV5-1 to TRBJ1-2, with TRBD1 matching 7 bases. Germline CDR1 reads SGHRS; CDR2 reads YFSETQ. This CDR3 is built from 15 residues. V was clipped by 3 bases and J by 2 bases; unmatched bases: 7. CDR3 in amino acids: CASSSRQGPNYGYTF. Here the CDR3 DNA reads TGCGCCAGCAGCTCTCGACAGGGACCGAACTATGGCTACACCTTC.

This chain uses TRBV6-6 with TRBJ2-2, with a weak D call TRBD1 (6 bases). Per the germline V gene, CDR1 is MNHNY and CDR2 is SVGAGI (reference sequence). Trimming pared 8 bases from V and 5 bases from J, leaving 12 bases between. CDR3 size: 13 residues. The CDR3, as DNA: TGTGCCAGCTCAATCCAGGGGACCGGGGAGCTGTTTTTT. As protein: CASSIQGTGELFF.

This chain uses TRBV9 with TRBJ2-1; 9 bases line up with TRBD2. Unmatched junction bases numbered 22, after V lost 4 bases and J lost 5 bases. Germline V gene sequence: CDR1 SGDLS, CDR2 YYNGEE. The CDR3 length is 20 residues. CDR3 sequence (DNA): TGTGCCAGCAGCTCCAGAAGGTCGAGCGGGGGGAGGGTGAGGGACAATGAGCAGTTCTTC. It codes for CASSSRRSSGGRVRDNEQFF.

The chain joins TRBV27 to TRBJ1-6, with TRBD1 as a possible D gene (5 bases). Deletions cut 4 bases from V and 4 bases from J, with 17 bases between. Germline CDR1 is MNHEY and CDR2 is SMNVEV (reference sequence). The CDR3 has 17 residues. In nucleotides, the CDR3 is TGTGCCAGCAGTTCTACGACGGCAGGGCGGTATAATTCACCCCTCCACTTT. This encodes CASSSTTAGRYNSPLHF.

V usage is TRBV14 and J usage is TRBJ2-5; D is perhaps TRBD1 (5 bases). With 2 bases removed from V and 3 bases from J, the gap between germline ends came to 10 bases. This CDR3 has 14 residues. The germline V gene encodes CDR1 SGHDN and CDR2 FVKESK. CDR3 protein: CASSQFGQEETQYF. The CDR3, as DNA: TGTGCCAGCAGCCAATTTGGACAAGAAGAGACCCAGTACTTC.

V and J are TRBV21-1 and TRBJ1-3; the table's D gene call, TRBD1, was not cross checked with the DNA. TRBV21-1 is tagged as a pseudogene. There are 15 residues in the CDR3. CDR3 in amino acids: CASTRIRVSGNTIYF. The CDR3 DNA reads as TGTGCCAGCACCAGGATTCGCGTCTCTGGAAACACCATATATTTT.

The rearrangement joins TRBV21-1 to TRBJ2-2; the table gives TRBD1 as D, unverified against the DNA. TRBV21-1 is a recognized pseudogene. The CDR3 covers 16 residues. CDR3 DNA sequence: TGTGCCAGCAGCCCCCGGGACAGGGGAACCACCGGGGAGCTGTTTTTT. This sequence encodes CASSPRDRGTTGELFF.

The genes are TRBV7-9 and TRBJ2-3; D gene unclear. The CDR3 loop spans 12 amino acids. Trimming removed 11 bases at V and 4 bases at J, with 13 bases between. CDR1 and CDR2 from the germline V gene are SEHNR and FQNEAQ (reference sequence). CDR3 sequence reads: CAGTFRSDTQYF. CDR3 bases: TGTGCCGGAACATTCAGGTCAGATACGCAGTATTTT.

This sequence joins TRBV4-2 and TRBJ1-5; 8 nucleotides align to TRBD1. Germline-derived CDR1 and CDR2 are LGHNA and YNFKEQ. V dropped 6 bases and J dropped 6; count of bases not matched to a gene: 10. The CDR3 runs 15 residues. This chain's CDR3 is CASSQDRARGQPQHF. For the CDR3, the DNA is TGTGCCAGCAGTCAGGACAGGGCTAGGGGTCAGCCCCAGCATTTT.

The chain joins TRBV15 to TRBJ1-2; D not certain. CDR1 LNHNV and CDR2 YYDKDF come from the germline V gene (reference sequence). The ends were cut back, 0 bases at V and 8 bases at J, with 13 bases in the middle. The CDR3 contains 14 residues. In DNA form, the CDR3 reads TGTGCCACCAGCAGAGATCCAGTCCTAGAGGGCTACACCTTC. Translating gives CATSRDPVLEGYTF.

This rearrangement joins TRBV19 to TRBJ1-4; D is possibly TRBD1 (6 bases). V lost 3 bases, J lost 5 bases, and 16 bases lay in between. This CDR3 has 16 amino acids. CDR1 and CDR2 from the germline V gene are LNHDA and SQIVND (reference sequence). For the CDR3, the DNA is TGTGCCAGTAGTATCGGGGCGAACAGGGTAAATGAAAAACTGTTTTTT. Amino acids: CASSIGANRVNEKLFF.

This chain joins TRBV9 and TRBJ1-2, with 7 bases fitting TRBD1. This CDR3 is 13 amino acids long. V lost 3 bases to trimming and J lost 4 bases; unmatched junction nucleotides: 3. In germline, CDR1 is SGDLS, CDR2 YYNGEE. CDR3 amino acids: CASSAGTVYGYTF. CDR3 coding DNA: TGTGCCAGCAGCGCAGGGACAGTCTATGGCTACACCTTC.

V gene TRBV19 combines with J gene TRBJ1-6; tentative D call: TRBD1 (5 bases). With 6 bases removed from V and 17 bases from J, the gap between germline ends came to 14 bases. In germline, CDR1 is LNHDA, CDR2 SQIVND (reference sequence). CDR3 length equals 11 residues. The CDR3 loop reads CASRGARGIHF. The CDR3 nucleotides are TGTGCCAGTAGAGGGGCCAGAGGAATCCACTTT.

This rearrangement joins TRBV7-9 to TRBJ2-5; D is possibly TRBD1 (6 bases). CDR1 is SEHNR and CDR2 is FQNEAQ in the germline V gene (reference sequence). Trimming stripped 7 bases from V and 3 bases from J, with 12 bases between. The CDR3 contains 13 residues. This CDR3 reads CASNPAGEETQYF. As DNA, the CDR3 is TGTGCCAGCAACCCGGCAGGGGAAGAGACCCAGTACTTC. Full variable domain (missing parts from reference TRBV7-9 and TRBJ2-5): DTGVSQNPRHKITKRGQNVTFRCDPISEHNRLYWYRQTLGQGPEFLTYFQNEAQLEKSRLLSDRFSAERPKGSFSTLEIQRTEQGDSAMYLCASNPAGEETQYFGPGTRLLVL.

The chain has TRBV7-9 and TRBJ1-6; D is unresolved. The CDR3 runs to 14 residues. Germline V gene lookup returns CDR1 SEHNR and CDR2 FQNEAQ (reference sequence). V dropped 10 bases and J dropped 3 bases, with 13 bases sitting between them. The CDR3 sequence is CAIVLQDYNSPLHF. CDR3 nucleotide sequence: TGTGCCATAGTACTACAAGACTATAATTCACCCCTCCACTTT.

The chain uses TRBV5-1 and TRBJ2-2, with D tentatively TRBD2 (6 bases). In germline, CDR1 is SGHRS, CDR2 YFSETQ. The V end was cut by 3 bases, the J end by 7 bases, with 16 bases between. The CDR3 loop spans 15 amino acids. In nucleotides, the CDR3 is TGCGCCAGCAGCTCAACCGGGGGTCGGGGCGGGGAGCTGTTTTTT. This sequence encodes CASSSTGGRGGELFF.

J is TRBJ1-5 and V is TRBV19; 9 nucleotides match TRBD1. CDR1 and CDR2 from the germline V gene are LNHDA and SQIVND (reference sequence). The CDR3 is 15 amino acids. V shed 6 bases and J 10 bases; nucleotides not matched to a gene: 13. CDR3 protein: CASRGDRVISEPQHF. In nucleotides, the CDR3 is TGTGCCAGTAGAGGGGACAGGGTGATATCAGAACCCCAGCATTTT.

J is TRBJ1-2 and V is TRBV5-1; D ambiguous. The CDR3 extends over 13 amino acids. Germline CDR1 and CDR2: SGHRS and YFSETQ. Trimming cost V 2 bases and J 6 bases, with 11 bases left between them. CDR3 nucleotides: TGCGCCAGCAGCTTAGAAGGACTGAATGGCTACACCTTC. This sequence encodes CASSLEGLNGYTF.

In this sample, this clone turned up once. The V and J genes are TRBV6-6 and TRBJ1-3; 7 bases match TRBD1. Per germline, CDR1 MNHNY and CDR2 SVGAGI (reference sequence). This CDR3 comprises 16 residues. V trimming: 5 bases; J trimming: 0 bases; junction bases outside the gene matches: 7. The CDR3 DNA is TGTGCCAGCAGTCGACCGACAGGGACCTCTGGAAACACCATATATTTT. The encoded protein is CASSRPTGTSGNTIYF.

This clone has more than one count but fewer than ten. The V call is TRBV11-2, the J call TRBJ2-7; 7 bases align to TRBD1. Germline V gives CDR1 SGHAT, CDR2 FQNNGV. V dropped 8 bases and J dropped 8; count of bases not matched to a gene: 6. The CDR3 runs 11 residues. The CDR3, as DNA: TGTGCCAGCGGAAGACAGGGACAGCAGTACTTC. The encoded protein is CASGRQGQQYF.